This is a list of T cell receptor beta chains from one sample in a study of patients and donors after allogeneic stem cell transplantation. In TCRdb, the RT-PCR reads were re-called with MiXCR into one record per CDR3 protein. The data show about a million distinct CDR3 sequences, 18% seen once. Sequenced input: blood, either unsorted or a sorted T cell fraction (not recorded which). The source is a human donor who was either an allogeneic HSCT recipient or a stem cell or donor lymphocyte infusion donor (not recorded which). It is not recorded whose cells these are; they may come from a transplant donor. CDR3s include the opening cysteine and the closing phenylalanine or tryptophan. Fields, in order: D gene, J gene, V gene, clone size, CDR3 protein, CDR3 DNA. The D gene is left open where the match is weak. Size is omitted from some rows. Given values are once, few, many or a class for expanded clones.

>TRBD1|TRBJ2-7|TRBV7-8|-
CASSLGWTGADRSQYF
TGTGCCAGCAGCTTAGGTTGGACAGGGGCTGATCGAAGCCAGTACTTC
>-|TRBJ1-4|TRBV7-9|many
CASSLSRGNEKLFF
TGTGCCAGCAGCTTATCCAGGGGAAATGAAAAACTGTTTTTT
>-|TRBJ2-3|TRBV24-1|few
CATSALSAGYTDTQYF
TGTGCCACCAGTGCTCTATCGGCGGGATACACAGATACGCAGTATTTT
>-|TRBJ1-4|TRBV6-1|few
CASSGDTFNEKLFF
TGTGCCAGCTCAGGGGACACGTTTAATGAAAAACTGTTTTTT
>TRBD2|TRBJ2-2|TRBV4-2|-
CASSQGLGEGTGELFF
TGTGCCAGCAGCCAAGGTCTGGGGGAGGGGACCGGGGAGCTGTTTTTT
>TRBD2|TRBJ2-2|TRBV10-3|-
CAISQLAGELFF
TGTGCCATCAGTCAACTAGCGGGGGAGCTGTTTTTT
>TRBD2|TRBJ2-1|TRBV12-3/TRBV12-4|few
CASSPRRLAGTYSYNEQFF
TGTGCCAGCAGTCCGCGGAGACTAGCGGGGACTTACTCCTACAATGAGCAGTTCTTC
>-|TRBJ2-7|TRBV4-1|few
CASSQEGGRAYEQYF
TGCGCCAGCAGCCAAGAAGGGGGACGGGCCTACGAGCAGTACTTC
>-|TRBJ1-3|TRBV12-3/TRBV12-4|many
CASSLYRGLGSGNTIYF
TGTGCCAGCAGTTTATATCGGGGGCTGGGCTCTGGAAACACCATATATTTT
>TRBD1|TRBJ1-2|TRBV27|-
CASSPSEGALYGYTF
TGTGCCAGCAGCCCATCGGAGGGGGCCCTTTATGGCTACACCTTC
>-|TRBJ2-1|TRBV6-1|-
CASSPSRRLYNEQFF
TGTGCCAGCAGCCCTAGCAGGAGACTCTACAATGAGCAGTTCTTC
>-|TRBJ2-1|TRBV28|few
CASSLPGRANEQFF
TGTGCCAGCAGTTTACCTGGCAGGGCTAATGAGCAGTTCTTC
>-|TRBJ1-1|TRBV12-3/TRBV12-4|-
CASSSPVGVNTEAFF
TGTGCCAGCAGTTCGCCCGTAGGGGTGAACACTGAAGCTTTCTTT
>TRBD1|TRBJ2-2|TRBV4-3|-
CASSQAVRTGLTGELFF
TGCGCCAGCAGCCAAGCCGTTAGGACAGGGTTGACCGGGGAGCTGTTTTTT
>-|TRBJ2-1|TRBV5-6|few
CATGNNYNEQFF
TGTGCCACCGGAAACAATTACAATGAGCAGTTCTTC
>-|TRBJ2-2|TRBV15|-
CATSRDWGPNTGELFF
TGTGCCACCAGCAGAGATTGGGGACCCAACACCGGGGAGCTGTTTTTT
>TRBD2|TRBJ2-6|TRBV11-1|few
CASSTGGLAGVSGANVLTF
TGTGCCAGCAGCACAGGGGGACTAGCGGGAGTATCTGGGGCCAACGTCCTGACTTTC
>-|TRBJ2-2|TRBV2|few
CASSEHPANTGELFF
TGTGCCAGCAGTGAACATCCTGCGAACACCGGGGAGCTGTTTTTT
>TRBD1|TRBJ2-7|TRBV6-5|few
CASSLYRGQGRYEQYF
TGTGCCAGCAGTTTGTACCGGGGACAGGGTAGATACGAGCAGTACTTC
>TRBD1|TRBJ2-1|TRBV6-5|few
CASSSSTGGNEQFF
TGTGCCAGCAGTTCCTCAACAGGGGGCAATGAGCAGTTCTTC
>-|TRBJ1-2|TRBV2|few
CASSRDGREYGYTF
TGTGCCAGCAGTCGGGACGGGCGCGAGTATGGCTACACCTTC
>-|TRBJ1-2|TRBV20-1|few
CSANPQGRLSVGYTF
TGCAGTGCCAATCCCCAGGGGCGATTGAGTGTTGGCTACACCTTC
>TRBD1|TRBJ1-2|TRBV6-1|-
CASRPDRVYGYTF
TGTGCCAGCAGACCAGACAGGGTTTATGGCTACACCTTC
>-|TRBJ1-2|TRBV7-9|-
CASSSGWSNYGYTF
TGTGCCAGCAGCTCAGGGTGGAGCAACTATGGCTACACCTTC
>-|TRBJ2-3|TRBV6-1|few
CASSEAPGDTQYF
TGTGCCAGCAGTGAAGCACCGGGAGATACGCAGTATTTT
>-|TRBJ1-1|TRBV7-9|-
CASSPQPTEAFF
TGTGCCAGCAGCCCCCAGCCCACTGAAGCTTTCTTT
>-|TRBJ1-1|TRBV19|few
CASSIGEGTNTEAFF
TGTGCCAGTAGTATTGGTGAGGGGACCAACACTGAAGCTTTCTTT
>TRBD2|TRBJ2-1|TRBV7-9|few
CASSLAGTTNNEQFF
TGTGCCAGCAGCTTAGCGGGGACTACAAACAATGAGCAGTTCTTC
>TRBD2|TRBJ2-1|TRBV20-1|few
CSAGLAGGHEQFF
TGCAGTGCCGGACTAGCGGGAGGGCATGAGCAGTTCTTC
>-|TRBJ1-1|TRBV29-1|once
CSVAERNTEAFF
TGCAGCGTAGCAGAGCGGAACACTGAAGCTTTCTTT
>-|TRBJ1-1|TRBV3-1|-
CASSQEWAGAEAFF
TGTGCCAGCAGCCAAGAATGGGCAGGGGCTGAAGCTTTCTTT
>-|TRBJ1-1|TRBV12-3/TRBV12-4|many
CASSLYRYNTEAFF
TGTGCCAGCAGTTTATACAGATACAACACTGAAGCTTTCTTT
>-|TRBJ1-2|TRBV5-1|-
CASSLSGAGYGYTF
TGCGCCAGCAGCTTGTCAGGGGCAGGCTATGGCTACACCTTC
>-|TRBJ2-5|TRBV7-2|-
CASSLGGVRQETQYF
TGTGCCAGCAGCTTAGGGGGAGTTCGACAAGAGACCCAGTACTTC
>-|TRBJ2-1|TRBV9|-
CASSLGRQQFF
TGTGCCAGCAGCCTAGGGAGGCAGCAGTTCTTC
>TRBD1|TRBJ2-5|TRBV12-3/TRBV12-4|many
CASNPGQGQETQYF
TGTGCCAGCAATCCGGGACAGGGACAAGAGACCCAGTACTTC
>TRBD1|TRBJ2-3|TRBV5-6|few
CASSDGGYRGPTDTQYF
TGTGCCAGCAGTGATGGGGGCTACAGGGGGCCCACAGATACGCAGTATTTT
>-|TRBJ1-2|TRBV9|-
CASSVGGSNYGYTF
TGTGCCAGCAGCGTAGGAGGTTCTAACTATGGCTACACCTTC
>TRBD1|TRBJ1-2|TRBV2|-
CASSRAGTGQANYGYTF
TGTGCCAGCAGCAGAGCCGGGACAGGGCAAGCTAACTATGGCTACACCTTC
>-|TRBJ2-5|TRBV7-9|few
CASSYVDKRQETQYF
TGTGCCAGCTCTTACGTGGACAAAAGACAAGAGACCCAGTACTTC
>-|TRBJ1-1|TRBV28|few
CASSLRQPFLMNTEAFF
TGTGCCAGCAGTTTAAGACAGCCCTTTCTCATGAACACTGAAGCTTTCTTT
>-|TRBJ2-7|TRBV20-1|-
CSARAPFVQYF
TGCAGTGCTAGAGCGCCGTTCGTGCAGTACTTC
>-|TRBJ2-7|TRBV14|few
CASSSNRAPLGEQYF
TGTGCCAGCAGCTCTAACAGGGCTCCCTTGGGGGAGCAGTACTTC
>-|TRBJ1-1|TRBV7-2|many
CASSQSAGRHTEAFF
TGTGCCAGCAGCCAGAGTGCAGGTCGACACACTGAAGCTTTCTTT
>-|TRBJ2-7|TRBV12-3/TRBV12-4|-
CASSSPGRGMYEQYF
TGTGCCAGCAGTTCACCGGGTAGGGGGATGTACGAGCAGTACTTC
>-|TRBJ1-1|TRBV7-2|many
CASSSPGQNTEAFF
TGTGCCAGCAGCTCTCCGGGGCAAAACACTGAAGCTTTCTTT
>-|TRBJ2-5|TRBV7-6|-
CASSLREPGTQYF
TGTGCCAGCAGCTTAAGGGAGCCAGGGACCCAGTACTTC
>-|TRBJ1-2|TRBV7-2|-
CASSSGSDYGYTF
TGTGCCAGCAGCTCGGGAAGCGACTATGGCTACACCTTC
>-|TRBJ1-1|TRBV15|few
CATSRGMNTEAFF
TGTGCCACCAGCAGAGGTATGAACACTGAAGCTTTCTTT
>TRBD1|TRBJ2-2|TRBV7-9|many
CASSPGQGLNTGELFF
TGTGCCAGCAGCCCTGGACAGGGTTTAAACACCGGGGAGCTGTTTTTT
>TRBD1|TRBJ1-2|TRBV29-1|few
CSVEAGTGKVYTF
TGCAGCGTTGAAGCCGGGACAGGGAAAGTCTACACCTTC